The rows below give T cell receptor beta chains drawn from one sample of a study of blood T cell repertoires in COVID-19. The data were produced by immunoSEQ multiplex PCR, yet TCRdb's version contains in-frame clones alone and is incomplete. This sample has approximately 140,000 clones; approximately 86% occur once, and the top ten carry roughly 3.4%. Sequencing was carried out using peripheral blood. The receptors come from a man between 65 and 85 years old with acute or convalescent COVID-19. CDR3s include the opening cysteine and the closing phenylalanine or tryptophan. The D gene is left open where the match is weak. The size entry is marked missing in some rows and otherwise reads once, few, many or a size class.

D,V,size,J,DNA,CDR3
TRBD2,TRBV7-6,.,TRBJ2-7,TGTGCCAGCAGCACCGGGAGGGCCGACGAGCAGTACTTC,CASSTGRADEQYF
.,TRBV18,.,TRBJ2-5,TGTGCCAGCTCACCGGCAGGGTTAGAGACCCAGTACTTC,CASSPAGLETQYF
TRBD1,TRBV7-3,.,TRBJ2-5,TGTGCCAGCAGCCCTCGCCAGGGGGCAATCGAGACCCAGTACTTC,CASSPRQGAIETQYF
.,TRBV28,.,TRBJ2-3,TGTGCCAGCAGTTTAAGGACTTCCACAGATACGCAGTATTTT,CASSLRTSTDTQYF
.,TRBV28,.,TRBJ2-5,TGTGCCAGCAGTTTCGACGCCGGCGGAGAGACCCAGTACTTC,CASSFDAGGETQYF
TRBD2,TRBV5-1,.,TRBJ2-1,TGCGCCAGCAGCTTGCCCCAGCAAATTCCCAGCGGGAGAGGAATCGGAGCCTACAATGAGCAGTTCTTC,CASSLPQQIPSGRGIGAYNEQFF
.,TRBV9,.,TRBJ1-3,TGTGCCAGCAGCGTAGGACAGTTCCTGGGGTCTGGAAACACCATATATTTT,CASSVGQFLGSGNTIYF
.,TRBV11-2,.,TRBJ2-7,TGTGCCAGCAGCTTTGACAGGCTATCCTACGAGCAGTACTTC,CASSFDRLSYEQYF
TRBD1,TRBV28,once,TRBJ2-7,TGTGCCATCGCCCTTGGGACAGGGGGGACCTACGAGCAGTACTTC,CAIALGTGGTYEQYF
.,TRBV11-1,.,TRBJ2-7,TGTGCCAGCAGCTTAGGGGTCGGGGAAGGTGGCGAGCAGTACTTC,CASSLGVGEGGEQYF
TRBD1,TRBV7-2,.,TRBJ2-7,TGTGCCAGCAGCTATGACAGGGGGCGCCCCTACGAGCAGTACTTC,CASSYDRGRPYEQYF
TRBD2,TRBV7-9,.,TRBJ2-3,TGTGCCAGCCGATCAGGACTAGCGGGAGGGAGCACAGATACGCAGTATTTT,CASRSGLAGGSTDTQYF